This record looks at one T cell receptor (beta chain) sequence and its context. Its antigen is undetermined. From germline, CDR1 is MGHRA and CDR2 YSYEKL. V was cut by 1 base and J by 3 bases, with 10 bases left in between. This CDR3 has 15 residues. Amplification of TCR alpha and beta CDR3 regions from RNA used iRepertoire nested multiplex PCR. TCRdb analysed the multiplex PCR reads with MiXCR anew, one entry per CDR3 protein. The repertoire consists of 300,000 to 400,000 distinct CDR3 sequences, with 35% to 45% occurring once and the leading ten covering approximately 12%. This entry is derived from a study of glioma-infiltrating T cells. Notes on the study in general: Very few CDR3 sequences were shared between tissue and blood.

The source material was glioma tissue, nonneoplastic brain tissue, or PBMCs (not recorded which). This TCR was sampled from a human donor with low-grade glioma or glioblastoma, undergoing nonglioma brain surgery, or in good health (not recorded which). The chain couples TRBV4-1 to TRBJ1-5; D uncertain. The CDR3: CASSQVTGTNQPQHF. The DNA of the CDR3 is TGCGCCAGCAGCCAAGTAACCGGTACCAATCAGCCCCAGCATTTT.